This T cell receptor (beta chain) was identified during a study of vaccination effects on CD4 cells after COVID-19. Overall study: Sampling occurred a median 72 days post second dose, range 14 to 241.

On this clone: What it binds is not known.

Antigen-specific CD4+ T cells were expanded (with viral peptide pools) by the ViraFEST assay ahead of sequencing. Between days 9 and 11 of culture, CD4+ T cells were separated out. The cohort was immunized with two doses of either the BNT162b2 or mRNA-1273 vaccine. With around 10 ug/ml peptides and 7.5 to 10 IU/ml IL-2, fewer than 2.5 million PBMC per well were cultured. This CDR3 comprises 15 residues. Looked up from germline, CDR1 is MNHEY and CDR2 is SVGAGI. The junction had 13 bases not matched to a gene; V was cut back by 5 bases and J by 7 bases. The protocol was immunoSEQ multiplex PCR, while the TCRdb copy is restricted to in-frame clones and leaves out a portion. The top ten hold about 9.7% of the sample, which has some 21,000 clones, around 69% seen once.

The source was CD4+ T cells from PBMCs cultured with HCoV-229E spike peptides, collected after COVID-19 vaccination. This rearrangement joins TRBV6-5 to TRBJ1-1; 7 nucleotides agree with TRBD1. This TCR was recovered from a human donor who received a COVID-19 vaccine. The CDR3, as DNA: TGTGCCAGCAGTAGCCGACAGGGAGGTGAGAGTGAAGCTTTCTTT. Translated: CASSSRQGGESEAFF.